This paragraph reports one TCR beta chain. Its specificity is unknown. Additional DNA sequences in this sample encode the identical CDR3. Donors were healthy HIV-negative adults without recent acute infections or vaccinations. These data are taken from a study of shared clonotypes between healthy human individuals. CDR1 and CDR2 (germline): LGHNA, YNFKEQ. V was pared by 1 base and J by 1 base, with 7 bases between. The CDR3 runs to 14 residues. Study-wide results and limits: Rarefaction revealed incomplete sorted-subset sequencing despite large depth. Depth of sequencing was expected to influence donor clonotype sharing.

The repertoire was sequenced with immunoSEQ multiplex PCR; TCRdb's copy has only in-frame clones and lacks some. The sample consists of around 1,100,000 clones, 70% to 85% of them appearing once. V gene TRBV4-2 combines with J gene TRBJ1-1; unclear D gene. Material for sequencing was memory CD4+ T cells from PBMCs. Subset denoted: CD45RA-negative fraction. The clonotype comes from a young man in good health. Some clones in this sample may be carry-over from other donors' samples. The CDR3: CASSQGTANTEAFF. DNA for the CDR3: TGTGCCAGCAGCCAAGGGACCGCGAACACTGAAGCTTTCTTT.